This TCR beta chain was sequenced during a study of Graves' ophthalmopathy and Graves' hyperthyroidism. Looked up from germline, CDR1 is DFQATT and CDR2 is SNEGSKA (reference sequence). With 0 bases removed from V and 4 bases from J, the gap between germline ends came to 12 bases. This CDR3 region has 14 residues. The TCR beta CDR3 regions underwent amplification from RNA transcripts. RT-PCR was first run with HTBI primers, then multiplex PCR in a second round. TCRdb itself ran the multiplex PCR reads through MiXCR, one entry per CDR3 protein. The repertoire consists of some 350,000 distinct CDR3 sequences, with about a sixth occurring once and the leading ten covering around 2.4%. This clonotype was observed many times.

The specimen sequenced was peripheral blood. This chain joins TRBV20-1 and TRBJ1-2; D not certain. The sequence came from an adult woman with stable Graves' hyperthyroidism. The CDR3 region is CSARDWGGSYGYTF. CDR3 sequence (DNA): TGCAGTGCTAGAGATTGGGGAGGCTCCTATGGCTACACCTTC.